The source of this T cell receptor beta chain is a study of cytomegalovirus exposure and HLA in healthy donors. Sequencing was performed with immunoSEQ multiplex PCR; in TCRdb, only in-frame clones are kept and a portion is missing. The sample has 240,000 or so clones; about 86% are singletons. V lost 0 bases and J lost 10, with 24 bases in between. Germline CDR1 and CDR2: LNHDA and SQIVND (reference sequence). This CDR3 is built from 18 residues. The receptor was isolated from a woman aged 25 to 39 in good health and CMV-seropositive. The chain has TRBV19 and TRBJ1-4; D is perhaps TRBD1 (6 bases). The material sequenced was PBMCs. DNA for the CDR3: TGTGCCAGTAGTATAGACGGAACAGGGACGGGTCCTTTGCGAAAACTGTTTTTT. Its protein is CASSIDGTGTGPLRKLFF.